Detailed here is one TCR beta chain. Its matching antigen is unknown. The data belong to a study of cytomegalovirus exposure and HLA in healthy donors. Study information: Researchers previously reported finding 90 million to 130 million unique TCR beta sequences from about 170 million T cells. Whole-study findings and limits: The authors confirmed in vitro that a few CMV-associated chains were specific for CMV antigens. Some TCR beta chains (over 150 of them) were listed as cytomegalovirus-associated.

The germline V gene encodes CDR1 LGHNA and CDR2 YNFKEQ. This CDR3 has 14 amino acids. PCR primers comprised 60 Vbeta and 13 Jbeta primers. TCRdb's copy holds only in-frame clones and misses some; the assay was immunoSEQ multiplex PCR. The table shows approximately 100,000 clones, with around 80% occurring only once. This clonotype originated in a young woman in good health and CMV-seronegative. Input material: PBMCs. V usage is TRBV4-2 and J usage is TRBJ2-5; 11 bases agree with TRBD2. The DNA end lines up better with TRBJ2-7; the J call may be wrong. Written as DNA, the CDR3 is TGTGCCAGCAGCCCCGGGACTAGCGGTTACGAGCAGTACTTC. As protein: CASSPGTSGYEQYF.